A selection of T cell receptor beta chains follows, all from one sample in a study of beta chain features in type 1 diabetes. Assay: immunoSEQ multiplex PCR; the TCRdb copy retains only in-frame clones and omits some. Here the sample spans 300,000 to 350,000 clones, roughly 14% being singletons. Sequencing was done on a sample of naive CD4+ T cells from blood. The source of these receptors is a woman aged 18-29 years with type 1 diabetes. The CDR3 runs from the conserved cysteine through the conserved F or W. A D gene is named only where the DNA matches it firmly. Not all rows give a size; the values are once, few, many and, for expanded clones, a class.

v_call	clone_size	j_call	d_call	cdr3_aa	cdr3_nt
TRBV14	.	TRBJ2-3	TRBD2	CASRTSGGTDTQYF	TGTGCCAGCAGGACTAGCGGGGGCACAGATACGCAGTATTTT
TRBV29-1	few	TRBJ2-7	TRBD2	CSVAKDRTSGTISYEQYF	TGCAGCGTGGCAAAAGACAGAACTAGCGGCACCATCTCCTACGAGCAGTACTTC
TRBV15	.	TRBJ1-1	TRBD1	CATSFSGGGGTEAFF	TGTGCCACCAGTTTTTCAGGGGGCGGTGGCACTGAAGCTTTCTTT
TRBV2	.	TRBJ2-3	.	CATNPLDKSTDTQYF	TGTGCCACCAATCCCCTGGACAAAAGCACAGATACGCAGTATTTT
TRBV30	.	TRBJ1-2	.	CAWSRTGLNYGYTF	TGTGCCTGGAGTCGGACTGGGCTGAACTATGGCTACACCTTC
TRBV2	few	TRBJ2-1	.	CASSVSGDEQFF	TGTGCCAGCAGTGTCAGTGGAGATGAGCAGTTCTTC
TRBV25-1	few	TRBJ2-6	.	CASSVTGTHSGANVLTF	TGTGCCAGCAGTGTCACCGGGACACACTCTGGGGCCAACGTCCTGACTTTC
TRBV28	.	TRBJ1-1	.	CASSYPKGRTEAFF	TGTGCCAGCAGCTACCCGAAAGGGAGAACTGAAGCTTTCTTT
TRBV11-3	.	TRBJ2-3	.	CASSPGGDTDTQYF	TGTGCCAGCAGCCCGGGGGGCGACACAGATACGCAGTATTTT
TRBV5-6	.	TRBJ2-4	.	CASSFNRRTTHKNIQYF	TGTGCCAGCAGCTTTAATCGGCGGACAACACACAAAAACATTCAGTACTTC
TRBV2	few	TRBJ1-5	TRBD1	CASSGGTGGPQPQHF	TGTGCCAGTTCGGGGGGCACAGGGGGGCCTCAGCCCCAGCATTTT
TRBV7-2	.	TRBJ1-2	TRBD1	CASSFDRADYGYTF	TGTGCCAGCAGCTTCGACAGGGCTGACTATGGCTACACCTTC
TRBV7-2	.	TRBJ1-1	.	CASSFSGGVTEAFF	TGTGCCAGCAGCTTCAGCGGAGGGGTCACTGAAGCTTTCTTT
TRBV30	few	TRBJ2-1	TRBD2	CAWSVQMGLAGDSNEQFF	TGTGCCTGGAGTGTACAAATGGGACTAGCGGGAGATAGTAATGAGCAGTTCTTC
TRBV9	.	TRBJ2-1	TRBD2	CASSGTSGTAKYTYNEQFF	TGTGCCAGCAGCGGAACTAGCGGGACCGCTAAGTATACCTACAATGAGCAGTTCTTC
TRBV5-1	few	TRBJ1-1	TRBD1	CASRQGQANTEAFF	TGCGCCAGCAGACAAGGACAGGCTAACACTGAAGCTTTCTTT
TRBV5-6	few	TRBJ1-1	.	CASSLAGDANTEAFF	TGTGCCAGCAGCTTGGCCGGGGATGCCAACACTGAAGCTTTCTTT
TRBV6-6	few	TRBJ1-1	.	CASSYVVSNTEAFF	TGTGCCAGCAGTTACGTTGTCTCGAACACTGAAGCTTTCTTT
TRBV7-9	.	TRBJ2-1	.	CASSHNRVPYNEQFF	TGTGCCAGCAGCCACAACAGGGTCCCCTACAATGAGCAGTTCTTC
TRBV9	few	TRBJ1-2	.	CASSATGPGYTF	TGTGCCAGCAGCGCAACAGGTCCTGGCTACACCTTC
TRBV9	few	TRBJ2-1	.	CASSGGRVSYNEQFF	TGTGCCAGCAGCGGGGGGCGAGTCTCCTACAATGAGCAGTTCTTC
TRBV7-2	.	TRBJ1-5	.	CASSLTASNQPQHF	TGTGCCAGCAGCTTAACAGCTAGCAATCAGCCCCAGCATTTT
TRBV7-8	.	TRBJ1-3	.	CASSLTGRNSGNTIYF	TGTGCCAGCAGCTTGACTGGGAGGAACTCTGGAAACACCATATATTTT
TRBV2	few	TRBJ2-1	.	CASSPRTNGEQFF	TGTGCCAGCAGTCCCCGAACCAACGGTGAGCAGTTCTTC
TRBV30	few	TRBJ2-3	.	CAWITQTDTQYF	TGTGCCTGGATTACCCAGACAGATACGCAGTATTTT
TRBV7-2	.	TRBJ2-2	.	CASSAQRDITGELFF	TGTGCCAGCAGCGCCCAGCGGGACATCACCGGGGAGCTGTTTTTT
TRBV7-9	.	TRBJ2-5	.	CASSLWRKETQYF	TGTGCCAGCAGCTTGTGGAGGAAAGAGACCCAGTACTTC
TRBV2	few	TRBJ1-2	.	CASSEISGNYGYTF	TGTGCCAGCAGTGAAATCTCAGGGAACTATGGCTACACCTTC
TRBV19	few	TRBJ2-3	TRBD1	CASALRGTGARTDTQYF	TGTGCCAGCGCGCTCCGCGGGACAGGGGCCCGCACAGATACGCAGTATTTT
TRBV5-4	.	TRBJ1-4	TRBD1	CASSSYRGEKLFF	TGTGCCAGCAGCTCGTACAGGGGTGAAAAACTGTTTTTT
TRBV9	few	TRBJ1-5	.	CASSQTGIVNQPQHF	TGTGCCAGCAGCCAAACAGGGATAGTCAATCAGCCCCAGCATTTT
TRBV21-1	.	TRBJ2-1	.	CASSKDGAGEKNEQFF	TGTGCCAGCAGCAAAGATGGAGCGGGGGAGAAAAATGAGCAGTTCTTC
TRBV9	few	TRBJ2-5	.	CASSVRPAAGSETQYF	TGTGCCAGCAGCGTAAGGCCCGCAGCGGGTTCGGAGACCCAGTACTTC